These T cell receptor beta chains were read from a single sample in a study of blood T cell repertoires in COVID-19. Libraries were prepared by immunoSEQ multiplex PCR; TCRdb keeps only in-frame clonotypes and omits some of them. This table has roughly 180,000 clones, 70% to 90% appearing once. Sequencing used peripheral blood. The receptors here all came from a woman aged 25-40 years with acute or convalescent COVID-19. Each CDR3 is given with its conserved first and last residue. The order of the fields is V gene, D gene, clone size, J gene, CDR3 DNA, CDR3 protein. The D gene is left open where the match is weak. For some rows the clone size is stated as once, few or many, or as a class when expanded; others skip it.

TRBV29-1	.	.	TRBJ2-1	TGCAGCGGAGCCTTTCCCGGTCGCAATGAGCAGTTCTTC	CSGAFPGRNEQFF
TRBV11-3	.	.	TRBJ2-1	TGTGCCAGCAGCCCTACTAGCAGAGAGCAGTTCTTC	CASSPTSREQFF
TRBV20-1	.	.	TRBJ1-1	TGCAGTGCTAGTCGGGATTTGGGCACTGAAGCTTTCTTT	CSASRDLGTEAFF
TRBV6-4	TRBD2	.	TRBJ2-1	TGTGCCCCGGGGCAGGGAGGGAATGAGCAGTTCTTC	CAPGQGGNEQFF
TRBV20-1	TRBD2	.	TRBJ2-1	TGCAGTGCGAGAACTAGCGTTGAGCAGTTCTTC	CSARTSVEQFF
TRBV19	TRBD2	.	TRBJ2-2	TGTGCCAGTAGTATAGAAACTAGCGGGAGTAGAACCGGGGAGCTGTTTTTT	CASSIETSGSRTGELFF
TRBV28	.	.	TRBJ1-5	TGTGCCAGCAGTTCATCATACCTACAGGGACTAATGCATTTT	CASSSSYLQGLMHF
TRBV5-1	.	.	TRBJ2-1	TGCGCCAGCAGCTTGGCGGTCCTCGCCTACAATGAGCAGTTCTTC	CASSLAVLAYNEQFF
TRBV7-9	.	.	TRBJ2-7	TGTGCCACTCAAGGGGCCACCTACGAGCAGTACTTC	CATQGATYEQYF
TRBV6-5	.	.	TRBJ2-3	TGTGCCAGCAGTCCACCGGGACAAATGCAGTATTTT	CASSPPGQMQYF
TRBV9	.	.	TRBJ2-1	TGTGCCAGCAGCGTAGTCCTAGTAGGTGAGCAGTTCTTC	CASSVVLVGEQFF
TRBV5-6	.	.	TRBJ2-5	TGTGCCAGCAGCTTGGACGGGAGCCCCCAAGAGACCCAGTACTTC	CASSLDGSPQETQYF
TRBV28	.	.	TRBJ2-7	TGTGCCAGCAGTTCTCCGAGGACAGCCAACTACGAGCAGTACTTC	CASSSPRTANYEQYF
TRBV28	.	.	TRBJ1-6	TGTGCCAGCACCGGGGTGGACAATTCACCCCTCCACTTT	CASTGVDNSPLHF
TRBV20-1	TRBD1	.	TRBJ2-7	TGCAGTGCTAGTCCTGACAGGGACGAGCAGTACTTC	CSASPDRDEQYF
TRBV2	.	.	TRBJ1-2	TGTGCCAGCAGTGAAATTACAGGGCGAGGCTACACCTTC	CASSEITGRGYTF
TRBV6-4	TRBD2	medium-sized	TRBJ2-1	TGTGCCAGCAGTGACGGGAGCGGGAGAGTTTACAATGAGCAGTTCTTC	CASSDGSGRVYNEQFF
TRBV3-1/TRBV3-2	TRBD1	once	TRBJ2-1	TGTGCCAGCAGCCAAGAAGGACAGGGAAGTGAGCAGTTCTTC	CASSQEGQGSEQFF
TRBV6-5	.	.	TRBJ2-1	TGTGCCAGTCGACCCCCGGGTTACAATGAGCAGTTCTTC	CASRPPGYNEQFF
TRBV11-2	.	.	TRBJ2-2	TGTGCCAGCAATATTAGGAGTAACACCGGGGAGCTGTTTTTT	CASNIRSNTGELFF
TRBV28	.	.	TRBJ2-2	TGTGCCAGCAGCCCCCTCTCGTTTACCGGGGAGCTGTTTTTT	CASSPLSFTGELFF
TRBV29-1	.	.	TRBJ2-1	TGCAGCGCAGAAGAAGTAGCCGGCAATGAGCAGTTCTTC	CSAEEVAGNEQFF
TRBV5-4	.	.	TRBJ2-3	TGTGCCAGCAGCGGGACTAGCACAGATACGCAGTATTTT	CASSGTSTDTQYF
TRBV21-1	.	.	TRBJ2-1	TGTGCCAGCCTCGGCCAACTAGCGGCACCTAATGAGCAGTTCTTC	CASLGQLAAPNEQFF
TRBV29-1	TRBD1	.	TRBJ1-1	TGCAGCGTTCGGGACAGGGGGCGGCTTAGGTCTGAAGCTTTCTTT	CSVRDRGRLRSEAFF
TRBV24-1	.	.	TRBJ2-1	TGTGCCACCAGTGGCGTAGATGTGGATGAGCAGTTCTTC	CATSGVDVDEQFF
TRBV28	TRBD2	.	TRBJ2-2	TGTGCCAGCAGTTTAGGAGGGCTAGCGGGAGCCCCCGGGGAGCTGTTTTTT	CASSLGGLAGAPGELFF
TRBV5-4	.	.	TRBJ1-2	TGTGCCAGCAGCCGAGACGGGAACTATGGCTACACCTTC	CASSRDGNYGYTF
TRBV7-4	.	.	TRBJ1-5	TGTGCCAGCAGCTTCATAGATCCCTCTCTGGAGCATTTT	CASSFIDPSLEHF
TRBV11-2	.	few	TRBJ1-5	TGTGCCAGCAGCTTAGTGAGTAGCCAGCCCCAGCATTTT	CASSLVSSQPQHF